This is a list of T cell receptor beta chains from one sample in a study of blood T cell repertoires in COVID-19. Assay used: immunoSEQ multiplex PCR; TCRdb lists only in-frame clones, some missing. The sample holds 200,000 to 300,000 clones, roughly 80% seen once. The sample was peripheral blood. The receptors come from a man aged 80 or over with acute or convalescent COVID-19. The CDR3 runs from the conserved cysteine through the conserved F or W. The D gene is left open where the match is weak. Where a row states a size, it is once, few, many or the class of an expanded clone; other rows omit it.

clone_size,j_call,d_call,v_call,cdr3_aa,cdr3_nt
NA,TRBJ2-3,NA,TRBV28,CASSSPDYRWGRDTQYF,TGTGCCAGCAGTTCGCCGGACTACCGATGGGGGAGAGATACGCAGTATTTT
once,TRBJ1-6,TRBD1,TRBV9,CASSPRQGSYNSPLHF,TGTGCCAGCAGCCCCCGACAGGGCTCCTATAATTCACCCCTCCACTTT
NA,TRBJ2-1,NA,TRBV27,CASNSNRRNEQFF,TGTGCCAGCAATTCTAACCGGAGGAATGAGCAGTTCTTC
once,TRBJ1-2,TRBD1,TRBV6-5,CASRRGTGADYGYTF,TGTGCCAGCCGAAGAGGGACAGGGGCCGACTATGGCTACACCTTC
NA,TRBJ1-5,NA,TRBV20-1,CSAKADSAQHF,TGCAGTGCGAAGGCGGATTCGGCCCAGCATTTT
once,TRBJ1-2,NA,TRBV6-5,CASSYSLNYGYTF,TGTGCCAGCAGTTACTCACTTAACTATGGCTACACCTTC
once,TRBJ2-5,TRBD1,TRBV14,CASSRYPGQGYQETQYF,TGTGCCAGCAGCCGCTACCCGGGACAGGGGTACCAAGAGACCCAGTACTTC
few,TRBJ1-2,TRBD1,TRBV24-1,CATSDPTGYKGYTF,TGTGCCACCAGTGATCCGACAGGGTATAAAGGCTACACCTTC
NA,TRBJ1-1,NA,TRBV12-3/TRBV12-4,CASSLQFEAFF,TGTGCCAGCAGTTTACAGTTTGAAGCTTTCTTT
NA,TRBJ2-2,NA,TRBV5-5,CASSLDPLGSGELFF,TGTGCCAGCAGCTTGGATCCCTTGGGGAGCGGGGAGCTGTTTTTT
NA,TRBJ2-6,NA,TRBV28,CASSPSPSGANVLTF,TGTGCCAGCAGCCCATCCCCCTCTGGGGCCAACGTCCTGACTTTC
NA,TRBJ1-2,NA,TRBV7-9,CASTLRGFGYTF,TGTGCCAGCACCCTTAGGGGATTTGGCTACACCTTC
once,TRBJ1-5,NA,TRBV6-5,CASSLEGWGNQPQHF,TGTGCCAGCAGCCTTGAGGGATGGGGCAATCAGCCCCAGCATTTT
NA,TRBJ2-7,TRBD1,TRBV18,CASSPGRDRAYEQYF,TGTGCCAGCTCACCAGGGAGGGACAGGGCCTACGAGCAGTACTTC
few,TRBJ1-5,NA,TRBV18,CASSPRQVDNQPQHF,TGTGCCAGCTCACCCCGGCAGGTGGACAATCAGCCCCAGCATTTT
NA,TRBJ1-2,TRBD1,TRBV11-2,CASSFFRQGDGYTF,TGTGCCAGCAGCTTTTTCCGACAGGGGGATGGCTACACCTTC
NA,TRBJ2-3,NA,TRBV12-5,CASGSPSGVSTDTQYF,TGTGCTAGTGGTTCCCCATCGGGAGTTAGCACAGATACGCAGTATTTT
NA,TRBJ1-2,NA,TRBV30,CAWSLGGGGAGYTF,TGTGCCTGGAGTTTGGGCGGGGGGGGAGCTGGCTACACCTTC
NA,TRBJ1-2,TRBD1,TRBV27,CASSVGTGRGYTF,TGTGCCAGCAGTGTGGGGACAGGGCGCGGCTACACCTTC
NA,TRBJ2-4,NA,TRBV6-4,CASSGGGDIQYF,TGTGCCAGCAGTGGAGGAGGGGACATTCAGTACTTC
once,TRBJ1-2,NA,TRBV12-3/TRBV12-4,CASSDRSDGYTF,TGTGCCAGCAGCGACAGATCGGATGGCTACACCTTC
NA,TRBJ1-5,NA,TRBV6-6,CASPPRNQPQHF,TGTGCCAGCCCTCCCCGCAATCAGCCCCAGCATTTT
NA,TRBJ1-1,NA,TRBV7-9,CASSSGGWTEAFF,TGTGCCAGCAGCTCCGGAGGATGGACTGAAGCTTTCTTT
NA,TRBJ2-3,NA,TRBV7-3,CASSLGGASTDTQYF,TGTGCCAGCAGCTTAGGCGGGGCTAGCACAGATACGCAGTATTTT
NA,TRBJ1-2,NA,TRBV6-5,CASSFTQRRRGSYTF,TGTGCCAGCAGTTTCACTCAACGGCGGCGAGGAAGCTACACCTTC
NA,TRBJ1-6,NA,TRBV7-8,CASSFDGINSYNSPLHF,TGTGCCAGCAGCTTCGACGGGATTAACTCCTATAATTCACCCCTCCACTTT
NA,TRBJ2-7,NA,TRBV28,CASSPRTAYEQYF,TGTGCCAGCAGCCCCCGGACAGCGTACGAGCAGTACTTC
once,TRBJ1-3,TRBD1,TRBV7-9,CASSSRQGSGNTIYF,TGTGCCAGCAGCTCAAGACAGGGCTCTGGAAACACCATATATTTT
NA,TRBJ2-7,NA,TRBV9,CASRDIDEQYF,TGTGCCAGCAGGGACATCGACGAGCAGTACTTC
NA,TRBJ2-5,TRBD1,TRBV6-5,CASSSTGTGTQYF,TGTGCCAGCAGTTCGACAGGGACAGGGACCCAGTACTTC
NA,TRBJ1-1,NA,TRBV7-9,CASSSQGLMNTEAFF,TGTGCCAGCAGCTCCCAGGGGCTCATGAACACTGAAGCTTTCTTT
NA,TRBJ2-3,TRBD1,TRBV5-1,CASSRGQETDTQYF,TGCGCCAGCAGCAGGGGACAGGAAACCGATACGCAGTATTTT
NA,TRBJ1-5,TRBD1,TRBV7-9,CASSLGGGTTGQPQHF,TGTGCCAGCAGCTTGGGTGGCGGCACGACAGGGCAGCCCCAGCATTTT
few,TRBJ2-3,NA,TRBV6-4,CASIGADTQYF,TGTGCCAGCATCGGTGCAGATACGCAGTATTTT
NA,TRBJ1-2,NA,TRBV29-1,CSVEDQAGGYTF,TGCAGCGTTGAAGATCAGGCAGGGGGCTACACCTTC
NA,TRBJ1-3,NA,TRBV24-1,CATRAQGGNTIYF,TGTGCCACCAGGGCACAGGGAGGAAACACCATATATTTT